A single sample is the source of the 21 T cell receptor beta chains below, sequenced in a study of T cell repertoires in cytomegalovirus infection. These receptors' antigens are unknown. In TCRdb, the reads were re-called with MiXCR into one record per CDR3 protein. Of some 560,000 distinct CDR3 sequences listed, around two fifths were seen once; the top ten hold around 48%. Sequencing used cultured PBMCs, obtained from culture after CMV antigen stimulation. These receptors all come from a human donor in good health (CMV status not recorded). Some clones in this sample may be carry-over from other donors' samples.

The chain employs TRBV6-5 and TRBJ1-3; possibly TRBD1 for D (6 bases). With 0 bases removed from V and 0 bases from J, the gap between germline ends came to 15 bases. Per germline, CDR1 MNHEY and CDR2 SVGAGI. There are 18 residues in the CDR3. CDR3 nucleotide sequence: TGTGCCAGCAGTTACTCGTGGGGGCAGACGAGCTCTGGAAACACCATATATTTT. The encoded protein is CASSYSWGQTSSGNTIYF.

In nucleotides, the CDR3 is TGTGCCAGCAGTTACGGGGGTCCGCCCTACGAGCAGTACTTC. Its translation: CASSYGGPPYEQYF. This sequence joins TRBV6-2 or TRBV6-3 and TRBJ2-7, with D perhaps TRBD1 or TRBD2 (5 bases each). The CDR3 is 14 amino acids. V shed 2 bases and J shed 2 bases, with 10 bases lying between them. In germline, CDR1 is MNHEY, CDR2 SVGEGT.

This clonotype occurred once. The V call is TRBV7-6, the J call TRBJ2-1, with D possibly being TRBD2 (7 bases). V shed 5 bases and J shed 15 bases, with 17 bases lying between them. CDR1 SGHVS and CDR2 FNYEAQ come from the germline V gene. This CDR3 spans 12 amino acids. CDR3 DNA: TGTGCCAGCAGCACCGAGGGGGGGTGGCTGTTCTTC. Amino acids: CASSTEGGWLFF.

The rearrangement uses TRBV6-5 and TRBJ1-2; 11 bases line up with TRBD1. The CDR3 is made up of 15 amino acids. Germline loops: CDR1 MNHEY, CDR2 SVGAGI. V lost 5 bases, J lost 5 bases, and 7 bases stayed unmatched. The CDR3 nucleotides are TGTGCCAGCAGTCCAGGGACAGGGGGGCCTTATGGCTACACCTTC. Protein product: CASSPGTGGPYGYTF.

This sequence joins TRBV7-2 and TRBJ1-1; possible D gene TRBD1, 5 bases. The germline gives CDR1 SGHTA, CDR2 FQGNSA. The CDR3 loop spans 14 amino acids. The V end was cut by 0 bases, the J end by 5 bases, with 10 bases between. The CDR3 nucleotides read TGTGCCAGCAGCTTAGCCTACAGGAGGACTGAAGCTTTCTTT. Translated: CASSLAYRRTEAFF.

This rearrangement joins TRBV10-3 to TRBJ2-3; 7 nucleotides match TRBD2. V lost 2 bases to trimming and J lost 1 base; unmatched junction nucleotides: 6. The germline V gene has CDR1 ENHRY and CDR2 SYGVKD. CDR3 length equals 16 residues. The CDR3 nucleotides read TGTGCCATCAGTGAGGGCCCTCTAGCGGGCACAGATACGCAGTATTTT. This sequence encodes CAISEGPLAGTDTQYF.

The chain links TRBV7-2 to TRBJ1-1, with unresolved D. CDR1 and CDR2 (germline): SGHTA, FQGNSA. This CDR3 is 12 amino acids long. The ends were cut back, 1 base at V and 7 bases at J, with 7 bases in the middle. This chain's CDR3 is CASSLVRGEAFF. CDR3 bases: TGTGCCAGCAGCTTAGTACGGGGTGAAGCTTTCTTT.

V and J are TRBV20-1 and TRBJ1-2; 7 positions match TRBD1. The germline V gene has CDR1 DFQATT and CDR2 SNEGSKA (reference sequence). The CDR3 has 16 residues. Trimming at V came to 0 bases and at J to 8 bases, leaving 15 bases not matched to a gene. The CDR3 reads CSARDPTGLLPQGYTF. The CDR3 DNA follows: TGCAGTGCTAGAGACCCGACAGGGCTACTTCCCCAAGGCTACACCTTC.

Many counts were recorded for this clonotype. CDR3 sequence (DNA): TGTGCCAGCAGCTTAGAAGTTGGACTCCCGAGCTCCTACGAGCAGTACTTC. This gives the protein CASSLEVGLPSSYEQYF. The chain is built from TRBV7-2 and TRBJ2-7; weak D call: TRBD2 (5 bases). From germline, CDR1 is SGHTA and CDR2 FQGNSA. The CDR3 is 17 residues long. V was pared by 1 base and J by 0 bases, with 16 bases between.

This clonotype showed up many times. The CDR3 sequence is CASSFTAGGDTQYF. CDR3 sequence (DNA): TGTGCCAGCAGCTTTACGGCGGGGGGGGATACGCAGTATTTT. The chain uses TRBV7-2 and TRBJ2-3; TRBD2 matches at 9 bases. Germline V gives CDR1 SGHTA, CDR2 FQGNSA. Unmatched junction bases numbered 4, after V lost 3 bases and J lost 6 bases. The CDR3 extends over 14 amino acids.

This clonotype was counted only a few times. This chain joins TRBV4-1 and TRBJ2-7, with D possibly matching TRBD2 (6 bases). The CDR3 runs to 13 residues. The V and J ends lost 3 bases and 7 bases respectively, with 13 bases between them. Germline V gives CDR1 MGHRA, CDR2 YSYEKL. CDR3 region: CASSHYAGLEQYF. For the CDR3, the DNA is TGCGCCAGCAGCCATTATGCGGGGCTTGAGCAGTACTTC.

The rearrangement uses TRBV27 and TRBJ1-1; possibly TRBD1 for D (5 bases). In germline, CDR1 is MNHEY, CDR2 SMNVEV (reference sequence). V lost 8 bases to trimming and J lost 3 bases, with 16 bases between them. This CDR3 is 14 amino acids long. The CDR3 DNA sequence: TGTGCCAGCCGCCACGCGACGGGACACACTGAAGCTTTCTTT. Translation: CASRHATGHTEAFF.

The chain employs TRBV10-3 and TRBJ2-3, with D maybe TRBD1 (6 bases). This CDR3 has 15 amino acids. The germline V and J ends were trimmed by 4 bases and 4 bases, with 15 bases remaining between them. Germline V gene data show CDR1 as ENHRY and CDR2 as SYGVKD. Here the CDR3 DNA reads TGTGCCATCAGTGGCCAGGGGATATACGCAGATACGCAGTATTTT. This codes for CAISGQGIYADTQYF.

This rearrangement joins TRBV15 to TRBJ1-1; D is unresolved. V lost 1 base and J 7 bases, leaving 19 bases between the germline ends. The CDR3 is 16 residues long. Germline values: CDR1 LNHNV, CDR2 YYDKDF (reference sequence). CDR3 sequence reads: CATSRGTNPLAHEAFF. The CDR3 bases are TGTGCCACCAGCAGAGGGACCAACCCATTGGCCCATGAAGCTTTCTTT.

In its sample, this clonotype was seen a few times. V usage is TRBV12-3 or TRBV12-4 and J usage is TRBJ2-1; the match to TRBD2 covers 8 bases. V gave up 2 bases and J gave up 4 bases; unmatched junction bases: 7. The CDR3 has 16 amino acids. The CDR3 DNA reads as TGTGCCAGCAGTTTATCGATAGCGGGACCTTACAATGAGCAGTTCTTC. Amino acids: CASSLSIAGPYNEQFF.

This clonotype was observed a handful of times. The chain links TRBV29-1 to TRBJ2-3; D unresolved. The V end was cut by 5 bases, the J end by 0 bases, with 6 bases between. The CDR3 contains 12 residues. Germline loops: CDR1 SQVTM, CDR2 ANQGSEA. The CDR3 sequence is CSVFGSTDTQYF. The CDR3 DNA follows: TGCAGCGTTTTCGGCAGCACAGATACGCAGTATTTT.

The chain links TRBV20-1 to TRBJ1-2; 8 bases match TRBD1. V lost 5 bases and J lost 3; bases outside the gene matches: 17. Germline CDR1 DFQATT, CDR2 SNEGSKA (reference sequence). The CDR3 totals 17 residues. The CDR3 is CSAGRQGPPTLYYGYTF. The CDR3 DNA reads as TGCAGTGCTGGTAGACAGGGGCCGCCAACCCTCTACTATGGCTACACCTTC.

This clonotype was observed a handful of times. The CDR3 DNA reads as TGTGCCAGCAGCAGGGGGCTAGCGGGAGAGAACTACGAGCAGTACTTC. Amino acid sequence: CASSRGLAGENYEQYF. The chain recombines TRBV7-8 with TRBJ2-7; 10 bases map to TRBD2. The CDR3 has 16 residues. J was trimmed by 3 bases and V by 5 bases; bases with no gene match: 10. The germline V gene has CDR1 SGHVS and CDR2 FQNEAQ.

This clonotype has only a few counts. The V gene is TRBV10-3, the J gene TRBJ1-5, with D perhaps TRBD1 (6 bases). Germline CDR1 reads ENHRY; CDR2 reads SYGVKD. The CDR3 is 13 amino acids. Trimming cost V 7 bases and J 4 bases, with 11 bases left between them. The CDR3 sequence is CAIKHDRNQPQHF. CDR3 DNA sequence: TGTGCCATCAAGCATGACAGGAATCAGCCCCAGCATTTT.

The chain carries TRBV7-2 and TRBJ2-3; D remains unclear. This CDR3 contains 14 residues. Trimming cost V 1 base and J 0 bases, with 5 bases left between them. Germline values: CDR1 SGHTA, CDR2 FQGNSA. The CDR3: CASSLDASTDTQYF. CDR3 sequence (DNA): TGTGCCAGCAGCTTAGATGCTAGCACAGATACGCAGTATTTT.

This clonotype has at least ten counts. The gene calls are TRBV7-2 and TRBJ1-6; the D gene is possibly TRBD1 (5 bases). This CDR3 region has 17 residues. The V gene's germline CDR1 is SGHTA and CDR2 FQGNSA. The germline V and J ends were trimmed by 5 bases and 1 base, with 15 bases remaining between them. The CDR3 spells CASSTPRGESYNSPLHF. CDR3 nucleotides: TGTGCCAGCAGCACCCCACGGGGGGAATCCTATAATTCACCCCTCCACTTT.